The TCR beta chain under discussion was sequenced for a study of shared clonotypes between healthy human individuals. Study background: Per donor, three plates held CD4 naive cells, three held CD4 memory, two held CD8 naive and one held CD8 memory.

Comments on this clone: Its antigen is not identified.

Deep-level running was used for the assay. Each replicate PCR on the sorted subsets used about 220 ng DNA (around 31,000 T cell genomes). Repertoires were generated with immunoSEQ multiplex PCR, while TCRdb's copy carries only in-frame clones and drops some. The sample contains 550,000 to 850,000 clones, around 67% of which appear only once. Study observations and caveats: Memory subsets had estimated richness that was generally smaller than that of naive subsets.

What was sequenced was memory CD4+ T cells sorted from blood. Subset meaning: CD45RA-negative fraction. This clonotype was sampled from a woman aged 25-40 years in good health.

CDR3 coding DNA: TGCGCCAGCAGCAGGATCCTCCCTGGAAACACCATATATTTT. Translated: CASSRILPGNTIYF. The genes are TRBV4-1 and TRBJ1-3; unclear D gene. The ends were cut back, 5 bases at V and 2 bases at J, with 10 bases in the middle. The CDR3 has 14 amino acids. Per the germline V gene, CDR1 is MGHRA and CDR2 is YSYEKL.